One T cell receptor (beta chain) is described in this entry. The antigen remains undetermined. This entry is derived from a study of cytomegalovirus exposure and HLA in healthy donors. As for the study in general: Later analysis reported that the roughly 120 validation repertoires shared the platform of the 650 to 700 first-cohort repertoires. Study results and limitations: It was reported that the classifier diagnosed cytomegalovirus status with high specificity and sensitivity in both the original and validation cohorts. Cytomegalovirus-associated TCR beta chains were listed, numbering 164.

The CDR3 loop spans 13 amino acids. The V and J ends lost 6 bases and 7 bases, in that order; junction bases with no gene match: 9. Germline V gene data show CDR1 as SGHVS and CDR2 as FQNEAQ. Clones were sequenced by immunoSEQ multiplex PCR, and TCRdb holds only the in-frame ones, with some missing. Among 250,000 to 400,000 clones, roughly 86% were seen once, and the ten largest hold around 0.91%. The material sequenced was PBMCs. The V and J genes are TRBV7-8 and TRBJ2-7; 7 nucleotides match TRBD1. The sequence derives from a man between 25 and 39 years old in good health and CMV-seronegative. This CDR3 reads CASRPTTGVEQYF. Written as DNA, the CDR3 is TGTGCCAGCAGGCCTACTACAGGGGTTGAGCAGTACTTC. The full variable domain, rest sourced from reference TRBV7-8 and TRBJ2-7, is GAGVSQSPRYKVAKRGQDVALRCDPISGHVSLFWYQQALGQGPEFLTYFQNEAQLDKSGLPSDRFFAERPEGSVSTLKIQRTQQEDSAVYLCASRPTTGVEQYFGPGTRLTVT.